Sequencing of this T cell receptor beta chain was carried out in a study of radiation and T cells in renal cell carcinoma. The repertoire was sequenced with immunoSEQ multiplex PCR; TCRdb's copy has only in-frame clones and lacks some. The sample includes about 150,000 clones, less than 90% of them seen just once. The length of the CDR3 is 19 residues. In germline, CDR1 is SEHNR, CDR2 FQNEAQ (reference sequence). J lost 5 bases, V lost 8 bases, and 24 bases had no gene match. Stated time point: baseline pretreatment blood. Treatment in this sample: 15 Gy SBRT to primary tumor, nephrectomy 4 weeks later.

The chain joins TRBV7-9 to TRBJ2-5, with TRBD1 matching 9 bases. This receptor was identified in a woman aged 70 to 79 with renal cell carcinoma. Specimen: blood, collected from a patient whose treatment included radiotherapy and nephrectomy. CDR3 DNA: TGTGCCAGCCGGAGTAAGCCGGGACAGGGTTTCGAGGTTGTTGAGACCCAGTACTTC. Translation gives CASRSKPGQGFEVVETQYF.